The clone carrying this TCR beta chain was seen repeatedly, ten times or more. This sample is part of a study of CD8 T cells in ankylosing spondylitis. Germline lookup yields CDR1 KGHSH and CDR2 LQKENI. The CDR3 loop spans 14 amino acids. After removal of 8 bases from V and 1 base from J, the junction contained 6 bases not matched to a gene. Each CDR3 protein is one row after TCRdb ran MiXCR on the 5' RACE reads. The table records a few hundred thousand distinct CDR3 sequences, under 20% of them present only once. The sample was blood, either unsorted or a sorted T cell fraction (not recorded which). This clonotype was sampled from a male donor with ankylosing spondylitis or in good health (not recorded which). This chain connects TRBV18 to TRBJ2-7; 9 bases line up with TRBD1. The CDR3 protein is CASSPDRGSYEQYF. CDR3 nucleotide sequence: TGTGCCAGCAGCCCGGACAGGGGATCCTACGAGCAGTACTTC.